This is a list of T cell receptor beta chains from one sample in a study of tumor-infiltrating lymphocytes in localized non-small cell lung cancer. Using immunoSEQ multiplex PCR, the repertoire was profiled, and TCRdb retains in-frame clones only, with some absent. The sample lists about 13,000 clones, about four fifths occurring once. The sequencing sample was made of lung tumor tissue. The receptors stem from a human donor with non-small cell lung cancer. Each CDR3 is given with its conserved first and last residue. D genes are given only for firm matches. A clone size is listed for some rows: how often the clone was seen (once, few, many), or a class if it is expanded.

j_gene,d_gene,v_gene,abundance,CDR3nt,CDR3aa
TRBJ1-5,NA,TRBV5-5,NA,TGTGCCAGCAGCACGGGTCTAAGCGGCCAGCCCCAGCATTTT,CASSTGLSGQPQHF
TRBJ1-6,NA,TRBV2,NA,TGTGCCAGCACCCCGAGCAGGTCGGTAAAGAATTCACCCCTCCACTTT,CASTPSRSVKNSPLHF
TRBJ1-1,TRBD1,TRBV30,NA,TGTGCCTGGAGTAGACTCGGACAGGGGAACACTGAAGCTTTCTTT,CAWSRLGQGNTEAFF
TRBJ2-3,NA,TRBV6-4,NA,TGTGCCAGCAGTGACTCCGGGGATAGCACAGATACGCAGTATTTT,CASSDSGDSTDTQYF
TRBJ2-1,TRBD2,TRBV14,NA,TGTGCCAGCAGCGGAATAATGGGGGGGTCTAATGAGCAGTTCTTC,CASSGIMGGSNEQFF
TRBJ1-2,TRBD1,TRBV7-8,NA,TGTGCCAGCAGCAACCGGGACAGGGTGTCCTTAGGGTATGGCTACACCTTC,CASSNRDRVSLGYGYTF
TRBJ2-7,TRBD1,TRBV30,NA,TGTGCCTGGTCGGGGACAGGGAGCTACGAGCAGTACTTC,CAWSGTGSYEQYF
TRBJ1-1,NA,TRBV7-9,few,TGTGCCAGCAGCTTGGGGGCCTTGAGGGGAGCTTTCTTT,CASSLGALRGAFF
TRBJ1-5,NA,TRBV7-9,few,TGTGCCAGCAGCCCACACCAGGGAAAAGGCAATCAGCCCCAGCATTTT,CASSPHQGKGNQPQHF
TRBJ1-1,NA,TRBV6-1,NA,TGTGCCAGCAGTGCCCTCGGGAACACTGAAGCTTTCTTT,CASSALGNTEAFF
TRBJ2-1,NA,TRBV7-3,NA,TGTGCCAGCAGCCCCGGCAGCTTCAATGAGCAGTTCTTC,CASSPGSFNEQFF
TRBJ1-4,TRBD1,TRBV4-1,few,TGCGCCAGCAGCCACCCCCGGGACAGGGCGGGGGAAAAACTGTTTTTT,CASSHPRDRAGEKLFF
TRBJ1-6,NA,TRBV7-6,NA,TGTGCCAGCAGCTTAGGTTTAGTAGGTAGCAGTTCACCCCTCCACTTT,CASSLGLVGSSSPLHF
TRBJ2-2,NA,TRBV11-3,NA,TGTGCCAGCAGCCCTTCGCGGGTCTCCGGGGAGCTGTTTTTT,CASSPSRVSGELFF
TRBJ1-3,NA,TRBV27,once,TGTGCCAGCAGCCTCCGAGAGTCTGGAAACACCATATATTTT,CASSLRESGNTIYF
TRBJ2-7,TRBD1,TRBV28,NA,TGTGCCAGCAGTTTCATGGGTTGGCCAACAGGGGCCAGGAACGAGCAGTACTTC,CASSFMGWPTGARNEQYF
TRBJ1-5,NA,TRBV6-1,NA,TGTGCCAGCTTCCAAATGGGTAGCAATCAGCCCCAGCATTTT,CASFQMGSNQPQHF
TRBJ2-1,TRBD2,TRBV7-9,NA,TGTGCCAGCAGCAGCACCGGGACTAGCGGAAGATACAATGAGCAGTTCTTC,CASSSTGTSGRYNEQFF
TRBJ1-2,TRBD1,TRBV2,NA,TGTGCCAGCAGAATAAACAGGGGGCCTGGCTATGGCTACACCTTC,CASRINRGPGYGYTF
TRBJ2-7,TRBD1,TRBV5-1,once,TGCGCCAGCAGCTCGGGACAGGGGGCCTCCGAGCAGTACTTC,CASSSGQGASEQYF
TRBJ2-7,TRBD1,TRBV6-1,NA,TGTGCCAGCAAAGTTCCGGGACAGGGTTACGAGCAGTACTTC,CASKVPGQGYEQYF
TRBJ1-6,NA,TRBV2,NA,TGTGCCAGCGGAGAGACAATTAATTCACCCCTCCACTTT,CASGETINSPLHF
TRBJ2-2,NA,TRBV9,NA,TGTGCCAGCGCTAGGCCCCCGACGAACACCGGGGAGCTGTTTTTT,CASARPPTNTGELFF
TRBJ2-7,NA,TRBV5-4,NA,TGTGCCAGCAGCGTAACCGGGACCACCTACGAGCAGTACTTC,CASSVTGTTYEQYF
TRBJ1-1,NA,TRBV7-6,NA,TGTGCCAGCAGCCCTAATATACAGGGGAACACTGAAGCTTTCTTT,CASSPNIQGNTEAFF
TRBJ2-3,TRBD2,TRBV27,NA,TGTGCCAGCAGTTTATCGTCCCGAAGCCGGGGGGATGGAGATACGCAGTATTTT,CASSLSSRSRGDGDTQYF